This TCR beta chain originates from a study of identical twins. Study results and limitations: Researchers reported weaker excess twin sharing in beta out-of-frame sequences.

TCRdb redid the calling of the 5' RACE reads with MiXCR, one entry per CDR3 protein. This sample yields hundreds of thousands of distinct CDR3 sequences, of which over 9% are seen a single time; roughly 1.6% belongs to the top ten. Concerning this clonotype itself: The antigen is not known.

V lost 4 bases, J lost 3 bases, and 12 bases lay in between. This CDR3 has 14 amino acids. The germline V gene has CDR1 SGHRS and CDR2 YFSETQ. Donors uniformly comprised healthy Caucasians. The sample was also reused in another study, on yellow fever vaccine responses in identical twins. From that paper: Twins showed a vaccine T cell response that reportedly seemed partly convergent, partly personalized.

The chain couples TRBV5-1 to TRBJ2-3, with a tentative D call TRBD1 (6 bases). Sequences were obtained from PBMCs. This clonotype was sampled from a woman aged 18-35 years in good health. CDR3 residues: CASSQGQTTDTQYF. In DNA form, the CDR3 reads TGCGCCAGCAGCCAAGGACAGACGACAGATACGCAGTATTTT.